The 20 T cell receptor beta chains reported below all come from one sample, sequenced in a study of post-analysis software for immune sequencing data. Study-level findings and limits: About 5 TRBV segments (TRBV5-6, TRBV5-1 and TRBV20-1 among them) occurred more frequently in patients than in controls.

The antigens for these receptors are not known. Tagging with unique molecular identifiers was a feature of the TCR beta cDNA libraries. TCRdb reprocessed the PCR reads via MiXCR and lists one record per CDR3 protein. The sample contains some 260,000 distinct CDR3 sequences, approximately 34% of which appear only once. Input material: blood. Source of these receptors: a girl aged 5-17 years with multiple sclerosis.

The genes are TRBV5-6 and TRBJ2-6, with 9 bases matching TRBD1. Trimming took 0 bases from V and 0 from J; bases not matched to a gene: 4. This CDR3 is 18 amino acids long. Per the germline V gene, CDR1 is SGHDT and CDR2 is YYEEEE. CDR3 sequence reads: CASSLVGTGSSGANVLTF. CDR3 nucleotides: TGTGCCAGCAGCTTGGTGGGGACAGGGAGCTCTGGGGCCAACGTCCTGACTTTC. Looking up the rest from reference TRBV5-6 and TRBJ2-6 gives the full variable domain: DAGVTQSPTHLIKTRGQQVTLRCSPKSGHDTVSWYQQALGQGPQFIFQYYEEEERQRGNFPDRFSGHQFPNYSSELNVNALLLGDSALYLCASSLVGTGSSGANVLTFGAGSRLTVL.

This chain uses TRBV5-1 with TRBJ2-7; D may be TRBD1 (6 bases). Trimming cost V 5 bases and J 0 bases, with 12 bases left between them. This CDR3 region has 14 residues. The germline V gene has CDR1 SGHRS and CDR2 YFSETQ. CDR3 coding DNA: TGCGCCAGCAGGCCGCAGGGGCACTCCTACGAGCAGTACTTC. It is translated as CASRPQGHSYEQYF.

The J gene is TRBJ2-7, the V gene TRBV5-1, with unresolved D. Germline V gene sequence: CDR1 SGHRS, CDR2 YFSETQ. With 3 bases removed from V and 4 bases from J, the gap between germline ends came to 8 bases. The CDR3 consists of 12 residues. The CDR3 is CASSSGQYEQYF. CDR3 in DNA: TGCGCCAGCAGCTCGGGCCAATACGAGCAGTACTTC.

The CDR3 reads CASRAGQGGSEAFF. DNA for the CDR3: TGTGCCAGCAGGGCGGGACAGGGTGGGTCCGAAGCTTTCTTT. The chain links TRBV2 to TRBJ1-1, with TRBD1 identical over 9 bases. The CDR3 sequence is 14 residues long. Trimming cost V 6 bases and J 8 bases; bases outside gene matches: 10. CDR1 and CDR2 (germline): SNHLY, FYNNEI.

The table lists this clonotype with many counts. This rearrangement joins TRBV18 to TRBJ2-1, with 8 bases aligning to TRBD2. Germline lookup yields CDR1 KGHSH and CDR2 LQKENI. The J segment lost 2 bases and the V segment lost 5 bases, leaving 5 bases of the junction unmatched. The CDR3 length is 15 residues. CDR3 residues: CASSGSGTPYNEQFF. In DNA, the CDR3 is TGTGCCAGCTCAGGTAGCGGGACACCCTACAATGAGCAGTTCTTC.

In this sample, this clonotype turned up many times. This sequence joins TRBV10-3 and TRBJ1-6, with D perhaps TRBD1 (5 bases). V lost 3 bases to trimming and J lost 10 bases, with 10 bases between them. The germline gives CDR1 ENHRY, CDR2 SYGVKD. The CDR3 runs to 13 residues. The CDR3 nucleotides are TGTGCCATCAGTGATCGATGGGGGTCACCCCTCCACTTT. Its translation: CAISDRWGSPLHF.

This clonotype came up many times. This chain uses TRBV20-1 with TRBJ2-3; 11 nucleotides align to TRBD2. This CDR3 is 16 amino acids long. The germline V gene has CDR1 DFQATT and CDR2 SNEGSKA (reference sequence). With 0 bases clipped from V and 7 bases from J, the junction kept 9 bases outside the gene matches. The CDR3 bases are TGCAGTGCTAGAGATCAACAAACTAGCGGGGGATATACGCAGTATTTT. As protein: CSARDQQTSGGYTQYF.

The chain combines TRBV7-6 with TRBJ1-2, with TRBD1 as a possible D gene (6 bases). The V and J ends lost 5 bases and 4 bases respectively, with 11 bases between them. Germline CDR1 is SGHVS and CDR2 is FNYEAQ. There are 13 residues in the CDR3. The DNA for the CDR3 is TGTGCCAGCAGCCCCACAGGGATCTATGGCTACACCTTC. It specifies CASSPTGIYGYTF. Complete variable domain (other parts from reference TRBV7-6 and TRBJ1-2): GAGVSQSPRYKVTKRGQDVALRCDPISGHVSLYWYRQALGQGPEFLTYFNYEAQQDKSGLPNDRFSAERPEGSISTLTIQRTEQRDSAMYRCASSPTGIYGYTFGSGTRLTVV.

The chain employs TRBV4-1 and TRBJ2-3, with a weak D call TRBD2 (6 bases). The V end lost 0 bases, the J end lost 2 bases, and 21 bases lay between the germline ends. CDR1 MGHRA and CDR2 YSYEKL come from the germline V gene. This CDR3 spans 19 amino acids. CDR3 coding DNA: TGCGCCAGCAGCCAAGATGGAGACATTGTGGCGGGGAACACAGATACGCAGTATTTT. Encoded protein: CASSQDGDIVAGNTDTQYF.

In its sample, this clonotype was seen many times. The chain employs TRBV28 and TRBJ2-3; D is perhaps TRBD1 (6 bases). Germline lookup yields CDR1 MDHEN and CDR2 SYDVKM. The V gene lost 2 bases and the J gene lost 5 bases, with 14 bases spanning the gap. The CDR3 runs 15 residues. This chain's CDR3 is CASSLQTGLEDTQYF. Written as DNA, the CDR3 is TGTGCCAGCAGTTTACAAACAGGGTTGGAAGATACGCAGTATTTT.

J is TRBJ2-1 and V is TRBV7-9; D possibly corresponds to TRBD2 (6 bases). CDR3 length equals 14 residues. Germline-derived CDR1 and CDR2 are SEHNR and FQNEAQ (reference sequence). V was trimmed by 1 base and J by 7 bases, leaving 11 bases between them. The CDR3 reads CASSLELAKNEQFF. CDR3 bases: TGTGCCAGCAGCTTAGAGCTAGCGAAGAATGAGCAGTTCTTC.

Remarks on this clonotype: It may be a read error: a sequence one base away is much more abundant. The chain links TRBV7-2 to TRBJ2-5, with TRBD2 as a possible D gene (7 bases). V was cut by 1 base and J by 11 bases, with 26 bases left in between. This CDR3 is 17 amino acids long. Germline V gene sequence: CDR1 SGHTA, CDR2 FQGNSA. DNA for the CDR3: TGTGCCAGCAGCTTAGGATCTGGCGGGGGCGGACTCAATGAGCAGTACTTC. The encoded protein is CASSLGSGGGGLNEQYF.

V and J are TRBV29-1 and TRBJ2-1; TRBD2 aligns across 13 bases. The end of the DNA fits TRBJ2-7 better, so the J call may be wrong. CDR1 SQVTM and CDR2 ANQGSEA come from the germline V gene. This CDR3 has 16 amino acids. In DNA form, the CDR3 reads TGCAGCGTGGGGGAACTAGCGGGAGGGGTGGACGATGAGCAGTACTTC. As protein: CSVGELAGGVDDEQYF.

There are many counts of this clonotype. This rearrangement joins TRBV28 to TRBJ1-1; D gene uncertain. V was pared by 5 bases and J by 0 bases, with 22 bases between. Germline CDR1 reads MDHEN; CDR2 reads SYDVKM. The CDR3 length is 18 residues. In DNA form, the CDR3 reads TGTGCCAGCAGTGTCAACCCTGCCCTATTCTCAATGAACACTGAAGCTTTCTTT. Encoded protein: CASSVNPALFSMNTEAFF.

In this sample, this clonotype turned up many times. The genes are TRBV5-1 and TRBJ2-1, with 11 bases that match TRBD2. The CDR3 covers 16 residues. Germline CDR1 SGHRS, CDR2 YFSETQ. With V trimmed by 3 bases and J by 7 bases, 9 bases remained unmatched. Written as DNA, the CDR3 is TGCGCCAGCAGCTGGCCTCCTAGCGGGAGGTGGAATGAGCAGTTCTTC. This sequence encodes CASSWPPSGRWNEQFF.

Many counts were recorded for this clonotype. The CDR3 protein is CASSRDRTFSTF. In DNA form, the CDR3 reads TGCGCCAGCAGCCGGGACAGGACCTTCAGCACCTTC. The V gene is TRBV4-1, the J gene TRBJ1-2, with 8 bases matching TRBD1. The CDR3 is 12 residues long. Germline CDR1 reads MGHRA; CDR2 reads YSYEKL. The trim removed 4 bases at V and 13 bases at J, leaving 8 bases unmatched.

This clonotype was found a few times. This may be a read error, as it is one base from a much larger clone. The rearrangement links TRBV29-1 to TRBJ2-5; D may be TRBD1 (5 bases). CDR1 and CDR2 (germline): SQVTM, ANQGSEA. The CDR3 sequence is 14 residues long. Trimming removed 7 bases from V and 7 bases from J, with 22 bases in between. DNA for the CDR3: TGCAGCGGGGTCCCAGGGCAGGCGGCCGGGACCCAGTACTTC. This encodes CSGVPGQAAGTQYF. The full variable domain, with the rest looked up from reference TRBV29-1 and TRBJ2-5, is SAVISQKPSRDICQRGTSLTIQCQVDSQVTMMFWYRQQPGQSLTLIATANQGSEATYESGFVIDKFPISRPNLTFSTLTVSNMSPEDSSIYLCSGVPGQAAGTQYFGPGTRLLVL.

A few counts support this clonotype. The chain combines TRBV12-3 or TRBV12-4 with TRBJ1-5; D is possibly TRBD1 (5 bases). Trimming shortened V by 10 bases and J by 3 bases, and 19 bases separated the two germline ends. This CDR3 region has 15 residues. The CDR3 spells CATSTGEYNNQPQHF. CDR3 DNA: TGTGCCACGTCTACAGGCGAGTATAACAATCAGCCCCAGCATTTT.

This chain uses TRBV5-1 with TRBJ2-3; D is ambiguous. CDR1 and CDR2 (germline): SGHRS, YFSETQ. Trimming stripped 4 bases from V and 2 bases from J, with 8 bases between. There are 13 residues in the CDR3. The chain's CDR3 is CASSLIITDTQYF. The CDR3 nucleotides are TGCGCCAGCAGCCTGATCATCACAGATACGCAGTATTTT.

With regard to this clonotype: A much larger clone differs from this one at a single base, so this may be a read error. This sequence joins TRBV11-3 and TRBJ2-7, with 7 bases that match TRBD1. Germline CDR1 is SGHNT and CDR2 is YENEEA. The J segment lost 7 bases and the V segment lost 2 bases, leaving 8 bases of the junction unmatched. CDR3 length: 14 amino acids. This CDR3 reads CASSLRRGHNEQYF. In nucleotides, the CDR3 is TGTGCCAGCAGCTTAAGAAGGGGGCACAATGAGCAGTACTTC.